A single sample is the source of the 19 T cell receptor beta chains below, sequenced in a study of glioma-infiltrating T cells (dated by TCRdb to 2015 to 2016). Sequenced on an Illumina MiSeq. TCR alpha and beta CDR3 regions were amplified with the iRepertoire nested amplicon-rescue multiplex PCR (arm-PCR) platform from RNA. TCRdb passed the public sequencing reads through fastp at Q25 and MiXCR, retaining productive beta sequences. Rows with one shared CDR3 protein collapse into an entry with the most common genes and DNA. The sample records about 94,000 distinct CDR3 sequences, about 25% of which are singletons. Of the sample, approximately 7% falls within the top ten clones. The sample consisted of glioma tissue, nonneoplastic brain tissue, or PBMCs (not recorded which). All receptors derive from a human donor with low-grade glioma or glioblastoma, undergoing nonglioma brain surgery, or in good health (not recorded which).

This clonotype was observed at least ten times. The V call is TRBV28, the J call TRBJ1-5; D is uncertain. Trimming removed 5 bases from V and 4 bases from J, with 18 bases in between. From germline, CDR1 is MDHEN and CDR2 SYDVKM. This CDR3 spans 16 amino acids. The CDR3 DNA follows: TGTGCCAGCAGTGGTTCTCCGGCTCAGCGGAATCAGCCCCAGCATTTT. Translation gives CASSGSPAQRNQPQHF. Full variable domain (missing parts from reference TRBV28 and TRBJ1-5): DVKVTQSSRYLVKRTGEKVFLECVQDMDHENMFWYRQDPGLGLRLIYFSYDVKMKEKGDIPEGYSVSREKKERFSLILESASTNQTSMYLCASSGSPAQRNQPQHFGDGTRLSIL.

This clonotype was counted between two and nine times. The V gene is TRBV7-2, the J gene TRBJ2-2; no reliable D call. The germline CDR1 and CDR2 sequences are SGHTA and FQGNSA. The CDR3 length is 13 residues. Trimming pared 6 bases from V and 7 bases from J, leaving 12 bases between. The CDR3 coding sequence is TGTGCCAGCAGTAGAGACTTTTACGGGGAGCTGTTTTTT. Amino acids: CASSRDFYGELFF.

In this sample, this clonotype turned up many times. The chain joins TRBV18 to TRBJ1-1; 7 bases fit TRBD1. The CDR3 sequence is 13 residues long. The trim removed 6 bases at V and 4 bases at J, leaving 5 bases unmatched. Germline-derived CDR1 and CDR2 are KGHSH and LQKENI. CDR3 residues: CASSLDRATEAFF. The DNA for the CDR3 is TGTGCCAGCTCTCTCGACAGGGCCACTGAAGCTTTCTTT.

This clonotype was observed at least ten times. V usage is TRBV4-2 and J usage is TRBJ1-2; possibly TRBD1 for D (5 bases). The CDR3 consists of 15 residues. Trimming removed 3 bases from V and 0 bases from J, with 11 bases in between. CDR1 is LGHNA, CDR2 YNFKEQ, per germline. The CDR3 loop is CASSHPTEPNYGYTF. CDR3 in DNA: TGTGCCAGCAGCCACCCGACAGAACCTAACTATGGCTACACCTTC.

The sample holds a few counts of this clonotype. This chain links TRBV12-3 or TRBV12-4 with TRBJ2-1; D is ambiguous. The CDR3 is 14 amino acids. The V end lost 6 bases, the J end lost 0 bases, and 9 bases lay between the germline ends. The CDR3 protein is CASSRLSSYNEQFF. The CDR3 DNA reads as TGTGCCAGCAGCAGGCTAAGCTCCTACAATGAGCAGTTCTTC.

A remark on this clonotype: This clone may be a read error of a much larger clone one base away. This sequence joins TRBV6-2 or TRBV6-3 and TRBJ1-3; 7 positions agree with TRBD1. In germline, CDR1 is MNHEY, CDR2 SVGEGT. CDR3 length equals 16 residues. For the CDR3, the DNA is TGTGCCAGCAGTTACGGGGGGACAGTCTCTGCAAACACCATATATTTT. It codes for CASSYGGTVSANTIYF.

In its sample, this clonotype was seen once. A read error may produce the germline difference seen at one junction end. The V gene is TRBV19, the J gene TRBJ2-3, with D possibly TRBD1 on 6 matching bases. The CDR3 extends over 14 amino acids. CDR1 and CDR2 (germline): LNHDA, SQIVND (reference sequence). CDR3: CASSIATGTYTQYF. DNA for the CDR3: TGTGCCAGTAGTATTGCGACAGGCACATATACGCAGTATTTT.

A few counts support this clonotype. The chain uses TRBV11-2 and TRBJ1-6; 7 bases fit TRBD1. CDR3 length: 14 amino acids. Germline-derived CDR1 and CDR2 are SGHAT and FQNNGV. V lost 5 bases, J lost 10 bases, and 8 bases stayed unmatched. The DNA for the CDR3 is TGTGCCAGCAGCCGCCAGGACAGGAGATCACCCCTCCACTTT. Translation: CASSRQDRRSPLHF.

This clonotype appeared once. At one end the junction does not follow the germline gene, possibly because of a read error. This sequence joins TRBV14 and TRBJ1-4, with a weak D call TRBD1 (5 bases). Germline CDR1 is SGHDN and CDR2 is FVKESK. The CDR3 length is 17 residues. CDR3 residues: CASSQGWTSATNKKLFF. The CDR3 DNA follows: TGTGCCAGCAGCCAGGGTTGGACATCTGCAACTAATAAAAAACTGTTTTTT.

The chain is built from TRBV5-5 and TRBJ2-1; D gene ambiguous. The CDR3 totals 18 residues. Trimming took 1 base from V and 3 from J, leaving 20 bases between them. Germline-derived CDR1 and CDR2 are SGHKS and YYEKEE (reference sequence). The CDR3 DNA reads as TGTGCCAGCAGCTTGTCGGCAACCGCTTCACTTATCTACAATGAGCAGTTCTTC. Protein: CASSLSATASLIYNEQFF.

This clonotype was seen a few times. CDR3 protein: CASSLEGTARETQYF. CDR3 in DNA: TGTGCCAGCAGTTTGGAGGGGACCGCTAGAGAGACCCAGTACTTC. The chain couples TRBV12-3 or TRBV12-4 to TRBJ2-5; D is perhaps TRBD2 (6 bases). V lost 3 bases and J 4 bases, leaving 15 bases between the germline ends. This CDR3 has 15 amino acids.

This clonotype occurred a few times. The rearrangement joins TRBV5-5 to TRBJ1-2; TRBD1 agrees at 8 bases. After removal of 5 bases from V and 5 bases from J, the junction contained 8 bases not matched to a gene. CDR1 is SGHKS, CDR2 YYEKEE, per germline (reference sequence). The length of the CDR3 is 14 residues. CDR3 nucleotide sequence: TGTGCCAGCAGACCTGGGACAGGTGGTTATGGCTACACCTTC. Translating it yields CASRPGTGGYGYTF.

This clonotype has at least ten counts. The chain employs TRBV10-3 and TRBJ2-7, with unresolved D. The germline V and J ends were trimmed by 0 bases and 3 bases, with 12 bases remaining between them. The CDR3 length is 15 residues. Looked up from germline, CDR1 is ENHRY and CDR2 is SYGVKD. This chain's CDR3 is CAISESVSSGYEQYF. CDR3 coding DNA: TGTGCCATCAGTGAGTCTGTGTCCTCTGGCTACGAGCAGTACTTC.

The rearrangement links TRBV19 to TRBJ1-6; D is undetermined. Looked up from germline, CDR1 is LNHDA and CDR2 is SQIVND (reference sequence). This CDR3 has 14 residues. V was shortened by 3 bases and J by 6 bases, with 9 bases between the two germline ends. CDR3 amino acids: CASSMMGLNSPLHF. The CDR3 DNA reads TGTGCCAGTAGTATGATGGGTCTTAATTCACCCCTCCACTTT. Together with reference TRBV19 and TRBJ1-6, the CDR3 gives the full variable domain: DGGITQSPKYLFRKEGQNVTLSCEQNLNHDAMYWYRQDPGQGLRLIYYSQIVNDFQKGDIAEGYSVSREKKESFPLTVTSAQKNPTAFYLCASSMMGLNSPLHFGNGTRLTVT.

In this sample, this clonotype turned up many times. CDR3 loop: CSARVSASTDTQYF. The CDR3 nucleotides read TGCAGTGCTAGAGTTAGCGCTAGCACAGATACGCAGTATTTT. This rearrangement joins TRBV20-1 to TRBJ2-3; TRBD2 is a possible D gene (5 bases). CDR3 size: 14 residues. Germline CDR1 is DFQATT and CDR2 is SNEGSKA (reference sequence). V dropped 1 base and J dropped 0 bases, with 8 bases sitting between them.

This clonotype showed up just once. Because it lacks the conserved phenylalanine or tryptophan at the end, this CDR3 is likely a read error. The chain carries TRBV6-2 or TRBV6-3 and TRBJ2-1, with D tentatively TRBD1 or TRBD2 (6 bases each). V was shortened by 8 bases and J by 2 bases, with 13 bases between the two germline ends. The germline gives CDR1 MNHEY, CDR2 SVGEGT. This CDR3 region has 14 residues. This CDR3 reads CASDSGATYNEQFL. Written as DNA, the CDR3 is TGTGCCAGCGATTCGGGGGCCACCTACAATGAGCAGTTCCTC.

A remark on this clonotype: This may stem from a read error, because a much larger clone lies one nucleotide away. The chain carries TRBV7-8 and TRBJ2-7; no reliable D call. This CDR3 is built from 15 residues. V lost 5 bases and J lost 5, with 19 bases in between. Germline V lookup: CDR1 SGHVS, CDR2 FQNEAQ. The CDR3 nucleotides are TGTGCCAGCAGCCCTACGACGAACCCTTCTAACGAGCAGTACTTC. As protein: CASSPTTNPSNEQYF.

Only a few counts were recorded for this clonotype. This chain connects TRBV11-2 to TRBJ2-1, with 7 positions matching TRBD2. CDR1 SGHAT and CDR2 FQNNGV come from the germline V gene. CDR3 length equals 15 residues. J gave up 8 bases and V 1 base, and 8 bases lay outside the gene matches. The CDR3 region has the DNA TGTGCCAGCAGCTTAGGGAGCGGGAAAGTCGATGAGCAGTTCTTC. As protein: CASSLGSGKVDEQFF.

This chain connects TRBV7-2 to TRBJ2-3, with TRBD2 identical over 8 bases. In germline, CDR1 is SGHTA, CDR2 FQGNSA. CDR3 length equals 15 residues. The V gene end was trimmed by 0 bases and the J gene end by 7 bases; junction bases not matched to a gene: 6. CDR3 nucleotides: TGTGCCAGCAGCTTAGCGGAGGTAGCGGGGCATACGCAGTATTTT. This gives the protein CASSLAEVAGHTQYF. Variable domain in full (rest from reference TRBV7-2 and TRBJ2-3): GAGVSQSPSNKVTEKGKDVELRCDPISGHTALYWYRQSLGQGLEFLIYFQGNSAPDKSGLPSDRFSAERTGGSVSTLTIQRTQQEDSAVYLCASSLAEVAGHTQYFGPGTRLTVL.